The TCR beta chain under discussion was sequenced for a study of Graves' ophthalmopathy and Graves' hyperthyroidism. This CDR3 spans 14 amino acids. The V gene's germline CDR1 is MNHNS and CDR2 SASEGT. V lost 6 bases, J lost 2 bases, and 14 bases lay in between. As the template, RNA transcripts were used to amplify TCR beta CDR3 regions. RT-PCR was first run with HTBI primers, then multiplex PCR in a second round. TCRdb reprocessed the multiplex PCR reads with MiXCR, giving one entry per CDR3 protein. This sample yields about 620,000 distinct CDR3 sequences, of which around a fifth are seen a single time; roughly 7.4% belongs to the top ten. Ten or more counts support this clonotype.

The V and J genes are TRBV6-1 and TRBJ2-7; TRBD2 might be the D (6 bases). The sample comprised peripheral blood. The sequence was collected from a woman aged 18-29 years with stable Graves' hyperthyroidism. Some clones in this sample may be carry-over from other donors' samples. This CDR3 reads CASRRDGLTYEQYF. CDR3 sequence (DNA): TGTGCCAGCAGACGGGACGGACTAACCTACGAGCAGTACTTC.